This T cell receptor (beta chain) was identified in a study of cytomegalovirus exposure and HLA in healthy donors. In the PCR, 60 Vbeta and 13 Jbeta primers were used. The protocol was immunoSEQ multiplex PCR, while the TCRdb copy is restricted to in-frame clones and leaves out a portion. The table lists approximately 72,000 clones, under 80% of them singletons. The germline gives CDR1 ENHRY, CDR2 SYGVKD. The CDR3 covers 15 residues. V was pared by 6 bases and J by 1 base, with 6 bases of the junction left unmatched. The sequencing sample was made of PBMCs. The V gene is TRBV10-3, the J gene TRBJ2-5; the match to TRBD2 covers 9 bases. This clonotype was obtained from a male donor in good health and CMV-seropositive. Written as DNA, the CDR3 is TGTGCCATCAGCCCTAGCGGGGCCTTCCAAGAGACCCAGTACTTC. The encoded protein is CAISPSGAFQETQYF.